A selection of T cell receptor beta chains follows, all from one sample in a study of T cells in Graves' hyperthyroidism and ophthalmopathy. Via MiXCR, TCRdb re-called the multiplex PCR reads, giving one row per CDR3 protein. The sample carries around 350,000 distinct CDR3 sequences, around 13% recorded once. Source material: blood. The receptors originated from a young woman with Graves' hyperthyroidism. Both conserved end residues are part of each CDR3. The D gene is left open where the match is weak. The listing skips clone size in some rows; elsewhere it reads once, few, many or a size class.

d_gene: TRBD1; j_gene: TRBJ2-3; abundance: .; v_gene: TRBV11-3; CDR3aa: CASSSRQGGPSGTDTQYF; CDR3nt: TGTGCCAGCAGCTCCCGACAGGGTGGGCCGAGTGGCACAGATACGCAGTATTTT
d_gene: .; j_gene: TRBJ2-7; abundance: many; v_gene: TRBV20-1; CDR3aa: CSARDLLPFNYEQYF; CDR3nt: TGCAGTGCTAGAGATCTCTTACCTTTCAACTACGAGCAGTACTTC
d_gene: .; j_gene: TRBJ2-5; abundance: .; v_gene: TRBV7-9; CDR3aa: CALSRGETQYF; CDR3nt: TGTGCCCTTTCCCGCGGGGAGACCCAGTACTTC
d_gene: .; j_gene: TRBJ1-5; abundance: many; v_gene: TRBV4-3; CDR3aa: CASSLLGPEPQHF; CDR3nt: TGCGCCAGCAGCCTGTTAGGGCCGGAGCCCCAGCATTTT
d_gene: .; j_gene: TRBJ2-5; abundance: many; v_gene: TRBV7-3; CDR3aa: CASSPIGGGGETQYF; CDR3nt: TGTGCCAGCAGCCCAATCGGAGGGGGGGGAGAGACCCAGTACTTC
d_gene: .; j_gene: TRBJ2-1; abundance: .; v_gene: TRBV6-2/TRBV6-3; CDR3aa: CASSPDRLYNEQFF; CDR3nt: TGTGCCAGCAGTCCGGACAGACTATACAATGAGCAGTTCTTC
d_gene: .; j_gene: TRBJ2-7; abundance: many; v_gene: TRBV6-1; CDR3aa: CASFEGRYEQYF; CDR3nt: TGTGCCAGTTTCGAGGGACGGTACGAGCAGTACTTC
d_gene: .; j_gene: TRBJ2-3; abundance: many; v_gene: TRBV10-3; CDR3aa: CAISPKNREGTDTQYF; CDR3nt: TGTGCCATCAGTCCTAAGAACAGGGAAGGAACAGATACGCAGTATTTT
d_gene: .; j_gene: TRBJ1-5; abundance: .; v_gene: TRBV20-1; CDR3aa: CSAKTDLNQPQHF; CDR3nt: TGCAGTGCCAAAACCGATCTGAATCAGCCCCAGCATTTT
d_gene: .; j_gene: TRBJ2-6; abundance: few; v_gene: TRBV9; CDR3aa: CASSRDPSGANVLTF; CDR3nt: TGTGCCAGCAGCAGAGATCCCTCTGGGGCCAACGTCCTGACTTTC
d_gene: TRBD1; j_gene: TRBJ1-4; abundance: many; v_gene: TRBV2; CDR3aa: CASQGGLNEKLFF; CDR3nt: TGTGCCAGCCAGGGGGGCCTTAATGAAAAACTGTTTTTT
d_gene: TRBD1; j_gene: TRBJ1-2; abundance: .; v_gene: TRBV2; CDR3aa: CASRGGQGRNYGYTF; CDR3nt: TGTGCCAGCAGAGGGGGACAGGGGAGGAACTATGGCTACACCTTC
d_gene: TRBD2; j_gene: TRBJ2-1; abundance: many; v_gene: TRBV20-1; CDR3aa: CSARDMVAGEVEQFF; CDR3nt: TGCAGTGCTAGAGATATGGTAGCGGGAGAGGTTGAGCAGTTCTTC
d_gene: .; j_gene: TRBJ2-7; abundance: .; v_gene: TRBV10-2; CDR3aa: CASRSTGSYEQYF; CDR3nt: TGCGCCAGCAGGTCAACGGGGTCCTACGAGCAGTACTTC
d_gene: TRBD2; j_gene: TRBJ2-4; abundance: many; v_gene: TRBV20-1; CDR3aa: CSAKKAGTSGSLAKNIQYF; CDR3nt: TGCAGTGCCAAAAAAGCAGGGACTAGCGGGAGTCTAGCCAAAAACATTCAGTACTTC
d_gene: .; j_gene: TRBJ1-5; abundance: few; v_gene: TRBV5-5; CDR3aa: CASSQSIGTDQPQHF; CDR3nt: TGTGCCAGCAGCCAGAGCATTGGGACCGATCAGCCCCAGCATTTT
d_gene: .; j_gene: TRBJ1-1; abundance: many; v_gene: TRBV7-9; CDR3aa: CASSLASTRPTEAFF; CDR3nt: TGTGCCAGCAGCTTAGCGTCGACTCGCCCCACTGAAGCTTTCTTT
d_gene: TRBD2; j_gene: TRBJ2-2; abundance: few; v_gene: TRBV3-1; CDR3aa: CASSQELIAGVIGELFF; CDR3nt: TGTGCCAGCAGCCAAGAATTAATAGCGGGAGTCATCGGGGAGCTGTTTTTT
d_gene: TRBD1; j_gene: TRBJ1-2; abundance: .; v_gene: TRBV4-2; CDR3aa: CASSQETGPTGGYTF; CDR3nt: TGTGCCAGCAGCCAAGAAACGGGACCGACAGGGGGCTACACCTTC
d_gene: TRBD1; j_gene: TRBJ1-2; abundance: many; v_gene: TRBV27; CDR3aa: CASRPGGLSGYTF; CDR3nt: TGTGCCAGCAGGCCAGGGGGCCTCTCTGGCTACACCTTC
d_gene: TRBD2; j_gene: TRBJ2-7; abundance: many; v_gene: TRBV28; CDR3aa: CASSLTSGRFHEQYF; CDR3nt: TGTGCCAGCAGTTTAACTAGCGGGAGGTTCCACGAGCAGTACTTC
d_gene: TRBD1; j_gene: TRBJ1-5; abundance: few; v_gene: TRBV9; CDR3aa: CASSSGQGLNQPQHF; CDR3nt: TGTGCCAGCAGCTCCGGACAGGGTCTAAATCAGCCCCAGCATTTT
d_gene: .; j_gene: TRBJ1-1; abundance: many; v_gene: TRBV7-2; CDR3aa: CASTFGESNTEAFF; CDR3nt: TGTGCCAGCACCTTTGGGGAATCGAACACTGAAGCTTTCTTT
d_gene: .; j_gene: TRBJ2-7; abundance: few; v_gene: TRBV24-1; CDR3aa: CATSDFPFSYEQYF; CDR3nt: TGTGCCACCAGTGATTTTCCGTTTTCCTACGAGCAGTACTTC
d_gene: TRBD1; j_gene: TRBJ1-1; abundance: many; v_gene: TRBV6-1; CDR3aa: CASSRGAGNTEAFF; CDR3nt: TGTGCCAGCTCCAGGGGGGCGGGGAACACTGAAGCTTTCTTT
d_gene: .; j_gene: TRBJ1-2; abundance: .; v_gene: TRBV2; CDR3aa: CASRPSPATGQNYGYTF; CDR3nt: TGTGCCAGCAGACCCTCTCCCGCGACAGGACAGAACTATGGCTACACCTTC
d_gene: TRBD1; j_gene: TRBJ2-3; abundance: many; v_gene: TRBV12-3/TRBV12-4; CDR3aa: CASSSGQGSTDTQYF; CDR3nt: TGTGCCAGCAGTTCCGGACAGGGGAGCACAGATACGCAGTATTTT
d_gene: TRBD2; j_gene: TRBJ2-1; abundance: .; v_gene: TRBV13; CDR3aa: CASSLGSAGGPYNEQFF; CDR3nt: TGTGCCAGCAGCTTAGGATCAGCGGGGGGCCCCTACAATGAGCAGTTCTTC
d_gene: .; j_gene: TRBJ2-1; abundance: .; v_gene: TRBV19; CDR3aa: CASTQLSGRLSSYNEQFF; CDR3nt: TGTGCCAGTACGCAATTATCAGGCCGGCTAAGCTCCTACAATGAGCAGTTCTTC
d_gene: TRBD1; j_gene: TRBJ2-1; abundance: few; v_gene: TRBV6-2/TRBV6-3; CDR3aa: CASSYSRQGAPYNEQFF; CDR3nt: TGTGCCAGCAGTTACTCGAGACAGGGGGCACCCTACAATGAGCAGTTCTTC
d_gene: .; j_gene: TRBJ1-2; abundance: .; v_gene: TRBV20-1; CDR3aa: CSARVFSGYTF; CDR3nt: TGCAGTGCTAGAGTTTTTAGTGGCTACACCTTC
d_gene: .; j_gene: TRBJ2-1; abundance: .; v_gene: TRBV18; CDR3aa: CASSPQGGGNEQFF; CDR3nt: TGTGCCAGCTCACCGCAGGGGGGAGGCAATGAGCAGTTCTTC
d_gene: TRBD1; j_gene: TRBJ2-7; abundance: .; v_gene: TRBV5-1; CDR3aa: CASRGQLAYEQYF; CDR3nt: TGCGCCAGCAGGGGACAGCTCGCCTACGAGCAGTACTTC
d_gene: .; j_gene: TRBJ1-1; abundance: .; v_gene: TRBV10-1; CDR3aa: CAGSERQGDTEAFF; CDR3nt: TGCGCCGGCAGTGAGCGGCAGGGTGACACTGAAGCTTTCTTT
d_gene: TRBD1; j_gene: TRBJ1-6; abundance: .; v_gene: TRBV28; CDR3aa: CASSRTGGASYNSPLHF; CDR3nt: TGTGCCAGCAGTCGGACAGGGGGCGCCTCCTATAATTCACCCCTCCACTTT
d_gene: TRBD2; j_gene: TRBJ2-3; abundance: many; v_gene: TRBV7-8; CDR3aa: CASSLPGGGATGGTDTQYF; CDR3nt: TGTGCCAGCAGCTTACCCGGGGGGGGGGCAACTGGTGGCACAGATACGCAGTATTTT
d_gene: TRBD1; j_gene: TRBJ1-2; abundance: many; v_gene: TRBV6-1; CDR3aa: CATGTDTNYGYTF; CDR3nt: TGTGCCACAGGGACAGATACTAACTATGGCTACACCTTC
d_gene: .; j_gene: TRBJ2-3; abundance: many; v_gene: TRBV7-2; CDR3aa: CASSFYRDEGRTQYF; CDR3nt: TGTGCCAGCAGCTTTTACCGGGACGAGGGTAGGACGCAGTATTTT
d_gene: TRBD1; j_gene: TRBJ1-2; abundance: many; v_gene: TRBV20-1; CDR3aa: CGTALLSYGYTF; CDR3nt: TGCGGGACAGCACTTCTTTCCTATGGCTACACCTTC
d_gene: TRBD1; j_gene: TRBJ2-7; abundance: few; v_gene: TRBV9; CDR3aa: CASSVQGQTGGEQYF; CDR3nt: TGTGCCAGCAGCGTTCAGGGCCAGACAGGGGGGGAGCAGTACTTC
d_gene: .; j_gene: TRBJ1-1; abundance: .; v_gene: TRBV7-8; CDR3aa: CASSRPGGQVANTEAFF; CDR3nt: TGTGCCAGCAGCCGCCCGGGGGGGCAAGTGGCGAACACTGAAGCTTTCTTC
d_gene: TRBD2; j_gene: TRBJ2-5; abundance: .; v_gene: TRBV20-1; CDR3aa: CSLHPLKSLAGGRNQETQYF; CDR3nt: TGCAGTCTCCACCCGTTGAAGTCACTAGCGGGGGGCCGAAACCAAGAGACCCAGTACTTC
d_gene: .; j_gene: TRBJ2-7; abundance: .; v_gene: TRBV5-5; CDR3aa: CASSLAGTSTYEQYF; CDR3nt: TGCGCCAGCAGCTTGGCCGGGACCTCAACCTACGAGCAGTACTTC
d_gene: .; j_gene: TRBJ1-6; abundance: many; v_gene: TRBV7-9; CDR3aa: CASSAGAPNSPLHF; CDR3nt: TGTGCCAGCAGCGCCGGGGCCCCTAATTCACCCCTCCACTTT
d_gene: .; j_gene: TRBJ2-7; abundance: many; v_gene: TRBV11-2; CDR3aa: CASRSGPHSLTAYEQYF; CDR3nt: TGTGCCAGCAGATCCGGGCCCCACAGTTTGACCGCCTACGAGCAGTACTTC
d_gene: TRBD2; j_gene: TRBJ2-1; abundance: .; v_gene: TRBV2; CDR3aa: CASRWTSGGNNEQFF; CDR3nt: TGTGCCAGCCGCTGGACTAGCGGGGGGAACAATGAGCAGTTCTTC
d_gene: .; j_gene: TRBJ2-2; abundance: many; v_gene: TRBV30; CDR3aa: CAWRQEQGYTGELFF; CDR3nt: TGTGCCTGGAGGCAGGAACAGGGATACACCGGGGAGCTGTTTTTT
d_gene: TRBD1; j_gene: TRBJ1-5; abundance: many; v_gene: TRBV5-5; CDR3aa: CASSRGQNYQPQHF; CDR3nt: TGTGCCAGCAGCAGGGGACAGAACTATCAGCCCCAGCATTTT
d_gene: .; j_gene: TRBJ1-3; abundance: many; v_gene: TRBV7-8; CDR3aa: CASSFLASGNTIYF; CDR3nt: TGTGCCAGCAGCTTCTTGGCCTCTGGAAACACCATATATTTT
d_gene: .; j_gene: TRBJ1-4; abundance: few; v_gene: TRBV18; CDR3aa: CASSPQESSATNEKLFF; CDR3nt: TGTGCCAGCTCACCCCAGGAATCAAGCGCAACTAATGAAAAACTGTTTTTT
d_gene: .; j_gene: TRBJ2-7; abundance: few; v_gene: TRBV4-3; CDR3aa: CASSQEARGRALSYEQYF; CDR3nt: TGCGCCAGCAGCCAAGAGGCACGGGGTCGCGCCCTCTCCTACGAGCAGTACTTC
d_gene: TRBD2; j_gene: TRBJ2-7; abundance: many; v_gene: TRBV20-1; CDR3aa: CSALTSGRAVVKQYF; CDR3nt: TGCAGTGCTCTGACTAGCGGGAGGGCCGTAGTAAAGCAGTACTTC
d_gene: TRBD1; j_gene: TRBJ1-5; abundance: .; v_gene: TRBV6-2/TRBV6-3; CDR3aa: CASHDRGRGQPQHF; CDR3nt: TGTGCCAGCCACGACAGGGGAAGGGGCCAGCCCCAGCATTTT
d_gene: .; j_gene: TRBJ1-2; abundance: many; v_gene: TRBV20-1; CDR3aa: CSASGGLEGYTF; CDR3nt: TGCAGTGCTAGCGGGGGGCTCGAAGGCTACACCTTC